What follows describes a single T cell receptor (beta chain). Its specificity is unknown. This entry comes from a study of beta chain features in type 1 diabetes. There was one heparinised blood draw per donor, averaging approximately 120 mL. Markers CD45RO/CCR7/CD25/CD127/CD95/CD27 served to sort CD4+ naive, central memory, regulatory and stem cell-like memory cells. Study findings and constraints: Moderate yet significant TCRB CDR3 shortening was seen in Type 1 diabetes patients in all four CD4+ subsets.

Reverse transcribing all isolated RNA meant expressed TCRB transcripts were sequenced. Profiled with immunoSEQ multiplex PCR; TCRdb holds only in-frame clones, not every one. Here the sample spans under 300,000 clones, roughly 10% being singletons. V was trimmed by 6 bases and J by 7 bases, leaving 13 bases between them. From germline, CDR1 is SGHAT and CDR2 FQNNGV. This CDR3 contains 14 residues. This receptor was identified in a man aged 25 to 45 with type 1 diabetes. The sequencing sample was made of naive CD4+ T cells from blood. V and J are TRBV11-2 and TRBJ1-6; D ambiguous. This CDR3 reads CASSWETKNSPLHF. CDR3 nucleotides: TGTGCCAGCAGTTGGGAGACTAAAAATTCACCCCTCCACTTT. Full variable domain (outside the CDR3, taken from reference TRBV11-2 and TRBJ1-6): EAGVAQSPRYKIIEKRQSVAFWCNPISGHATLYWYQQILGQGPKLLIQFQNNGVVDDSQLPKDRFSAERLKGVDSTLKIQPAKLEDSAVYLCASSWETKNSPLHFGNGTRLTVT.